Detailed here is one T cell receptor beta chain. Antigen: not known. These data come from a study of cytomegalovirus exposure and HLA in healthy donors. This CDR3 comprises 15 residues. Germline V gives CDR1 KGHSH, CDR2 LQKENI. The PCR was carried out with 60 Vbeta primers and 13 Jbeta primers. Original processing notes: Later work found 65 million to 90 million unique TCR beta chains, with roughly 11 million shared. Repertoires were generated with immunoSEQ multiplex PCR, while TCRdb's copy carries only in-frame clones and drops some. V and J calls plus clone size are reproduced from that table; the DNA served to infer D and trimming. The sample contains fewer than 250,000 clones, about 83% of which appear only once. Study-level results: Within an earlier analysis, most TCR beta V segments proved productive either about 90% or about 30% of the time. When a later analysis was performed, an Asian-associated ancestry cluster reportedly had fewer N-insertions than the roughly 640-donor mean. Associated with HLA alleles at 0.05 false discovery rate in a later analysis were about 17,000 TCR beta sequences.

The chain recombines TRBV18 with TRBJ2-5, with TRBD1 matching over 9 bases. Near its end, the DNA agrees better with TRBJ2-7, so the J call may be wrong. The sequence was collected from a girl aged 10 to 17 in good health and CMV-seronegative. The sample comprised PBMCs. CDR3 residues: CASSPPGQGSYEQYF. DNA for the CDR3: TGTGCCAGCTCACCCCCGGGACAGGGATCCTACGAGCAGTACTTC.